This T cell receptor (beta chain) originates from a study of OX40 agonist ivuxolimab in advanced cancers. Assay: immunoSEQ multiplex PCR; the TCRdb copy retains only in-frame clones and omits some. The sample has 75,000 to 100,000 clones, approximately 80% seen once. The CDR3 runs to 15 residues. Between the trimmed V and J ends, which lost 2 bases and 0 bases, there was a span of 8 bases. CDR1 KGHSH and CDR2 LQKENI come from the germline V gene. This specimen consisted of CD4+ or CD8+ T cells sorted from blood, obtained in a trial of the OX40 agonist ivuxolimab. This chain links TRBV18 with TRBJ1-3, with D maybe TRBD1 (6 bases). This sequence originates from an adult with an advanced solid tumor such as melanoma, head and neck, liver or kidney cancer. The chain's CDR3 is CASSPGGGSGNTIYF. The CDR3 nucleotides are TGTGCCAGCTCACCAGGGGGCGGCTCTGGAAACACCATATATTTT.